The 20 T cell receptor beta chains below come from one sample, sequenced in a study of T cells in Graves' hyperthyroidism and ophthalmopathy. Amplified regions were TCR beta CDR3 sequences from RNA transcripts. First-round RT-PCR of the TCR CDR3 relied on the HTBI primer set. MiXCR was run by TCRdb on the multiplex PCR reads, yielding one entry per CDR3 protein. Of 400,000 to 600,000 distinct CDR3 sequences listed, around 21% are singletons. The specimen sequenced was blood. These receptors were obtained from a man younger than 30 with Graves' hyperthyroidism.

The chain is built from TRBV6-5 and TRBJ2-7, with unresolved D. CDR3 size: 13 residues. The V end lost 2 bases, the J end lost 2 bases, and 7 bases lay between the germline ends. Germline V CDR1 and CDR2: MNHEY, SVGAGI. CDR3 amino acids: CASSYAATYEQYF. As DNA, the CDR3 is TGTGCCAGCAGTTACGCAGCCACCTACGAGCAGTACTTC.

CDR3 protein: CASSLYRGGVDTEAFF. CDR3 DNA sequence: TGTGCCAGCAGTTTATATAGAGGGGGGGTGGACACTGAAGCTTTCTTT. The rearrangement uses TRBV28 and TRBJ1-1; possibly TRBD1 for D (6 bases). This CDR3 spans 16 amino acids. The V and J ends lost 1 base and 3 bases respectively, with 15 bases between them. Germline-derived CDR1 and CDR2 are MDHEN and SYDVKM. The variable domain in full, with the rest retrieved from reference TRBV28 and TRBJ1-1, is DVKVTQSSRYLVKRTGEKVFLECVQDMDHENMFWYRQDPGLGLRLIYFSYDVKMKEKGDIPEGYSVSREKKERFSLILESASTNQTSMYLCASSLYRGGVDTEAFFGQGTRLTVV.

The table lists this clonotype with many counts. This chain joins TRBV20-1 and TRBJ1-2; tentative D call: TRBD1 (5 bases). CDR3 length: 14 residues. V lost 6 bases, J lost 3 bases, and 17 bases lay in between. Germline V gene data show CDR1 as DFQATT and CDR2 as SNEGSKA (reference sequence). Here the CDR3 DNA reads TGCAGTGCCTGGGGCTGGGATGTGGACTATGGCTACACCTTC. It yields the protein CSAWGWDVDYGYTF.

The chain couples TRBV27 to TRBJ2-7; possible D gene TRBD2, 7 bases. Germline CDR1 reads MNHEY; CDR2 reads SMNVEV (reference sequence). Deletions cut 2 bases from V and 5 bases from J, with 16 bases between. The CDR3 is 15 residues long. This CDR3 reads CASSLEGGGWNEQYF. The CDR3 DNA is TGTGCCAGCAGTTTAGAGGGGGGGGGATGGAACGAGCAGTACTTC.

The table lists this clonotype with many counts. The CDR3 nucleotides read TGTGCCAGCAGCTCCGACCTAGAAGCTTTCTTT. Its translation: CASSSDLEAFF. The gene calls are TRBV11-2 and TRBJ1-1; D is unresolved. This CDR3 comprises 11 residues. Looked up from germline, CDR1 is SGHAT and CDR2 is FQNNGV. V lost 4 bases and J lost 8, with 8 bases in between.

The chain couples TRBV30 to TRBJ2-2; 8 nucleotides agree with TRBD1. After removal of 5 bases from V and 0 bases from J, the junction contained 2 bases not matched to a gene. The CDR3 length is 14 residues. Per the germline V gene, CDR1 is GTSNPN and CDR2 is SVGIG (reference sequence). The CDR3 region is CAWAGGPNTGELFF. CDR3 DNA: TGTGCCTGGGCAGGGGGCCCGAACACCGGGGAGCTGTTTTTT.

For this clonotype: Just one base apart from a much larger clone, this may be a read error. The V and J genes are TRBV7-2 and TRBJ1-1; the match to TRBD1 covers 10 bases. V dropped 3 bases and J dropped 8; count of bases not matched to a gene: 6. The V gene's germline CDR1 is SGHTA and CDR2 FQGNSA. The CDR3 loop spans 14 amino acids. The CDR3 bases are TGTGCCAGCAGCTTTGATTGGGGACAGGGGGAAGCTTTCTTT. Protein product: CASSFDWGQGEAFF.

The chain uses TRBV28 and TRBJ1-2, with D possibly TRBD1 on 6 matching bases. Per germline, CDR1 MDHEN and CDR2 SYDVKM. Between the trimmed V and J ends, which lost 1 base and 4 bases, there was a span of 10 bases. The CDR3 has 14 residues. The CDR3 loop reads CASSLFGGPYGYTF. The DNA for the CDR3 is TGTGCCAGCAGTTTATTTGGGGGCCCCTATGGCTACACCTTC.

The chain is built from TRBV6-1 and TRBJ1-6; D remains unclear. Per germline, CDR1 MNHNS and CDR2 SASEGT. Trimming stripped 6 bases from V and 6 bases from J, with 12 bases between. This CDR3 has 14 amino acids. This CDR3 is CASSPAGVNSPLHF. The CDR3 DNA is TGTGCCAGCAGCCCCGCCGGGGTTAATTCACCCCTCCACTTT.

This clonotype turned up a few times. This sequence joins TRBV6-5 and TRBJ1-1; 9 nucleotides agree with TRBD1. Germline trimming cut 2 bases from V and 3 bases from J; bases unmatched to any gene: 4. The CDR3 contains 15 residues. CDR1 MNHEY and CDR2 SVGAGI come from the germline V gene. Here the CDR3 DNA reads TGTGCCAGCAGTTACAAGTGGACAGGGGACACTGAAGCTTTCTTT. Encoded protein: CASSYKWTGDTEAFF.

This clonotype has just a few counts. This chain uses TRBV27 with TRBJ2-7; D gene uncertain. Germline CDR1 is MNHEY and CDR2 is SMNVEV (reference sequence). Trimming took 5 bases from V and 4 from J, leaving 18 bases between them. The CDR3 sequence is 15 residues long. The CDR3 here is CASSPGRSIAYEQYF. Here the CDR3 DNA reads TGTGCCAGCAGTCCGGGTCGTTCGATTGCATACGAGCAGTACTTC.

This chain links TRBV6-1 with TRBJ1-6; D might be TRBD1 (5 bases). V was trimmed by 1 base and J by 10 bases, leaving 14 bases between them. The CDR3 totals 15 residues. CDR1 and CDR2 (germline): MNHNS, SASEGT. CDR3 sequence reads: CASSEEDKGKSPLHF. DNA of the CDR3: TGTGCCAGCAGTGAAGAGGACAAGGGAAAGTCACCCCTCCACTTT.

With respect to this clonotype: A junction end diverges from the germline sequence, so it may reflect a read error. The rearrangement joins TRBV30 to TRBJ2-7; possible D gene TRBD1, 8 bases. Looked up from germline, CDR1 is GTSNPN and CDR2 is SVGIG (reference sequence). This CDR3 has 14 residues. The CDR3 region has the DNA TGTGCCTGGGGCTACACAGGGGGGGAATACGAGGAGTACTTC. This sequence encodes CAWGYTGGEYEEYF.

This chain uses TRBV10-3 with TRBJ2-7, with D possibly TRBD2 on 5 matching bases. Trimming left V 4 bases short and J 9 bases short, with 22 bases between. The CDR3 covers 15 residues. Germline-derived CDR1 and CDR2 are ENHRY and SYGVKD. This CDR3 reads CAISAGRTGPEGQYF. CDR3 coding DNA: TGTGCCATCAGTGCTGGCAGGACCGGCCCCGAGGGGCAGTACTTC.

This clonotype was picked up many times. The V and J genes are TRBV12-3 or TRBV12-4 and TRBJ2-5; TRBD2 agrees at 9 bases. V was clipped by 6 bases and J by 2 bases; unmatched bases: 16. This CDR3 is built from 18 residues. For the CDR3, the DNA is TGTGCCAGCAGCCCGCGTTTGGGGGCTAGCGGGGATCAAGAGACCCAGTACTTC. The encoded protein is CASSPRLGASGDQETQYF.

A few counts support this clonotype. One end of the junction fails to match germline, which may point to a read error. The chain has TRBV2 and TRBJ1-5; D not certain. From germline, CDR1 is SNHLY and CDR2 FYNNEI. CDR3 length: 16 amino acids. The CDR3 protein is CTSSDSNGPSNQPQHF. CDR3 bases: TGTACCAGCAGTGATTCGAATGGGCCCAGCAATCAGCCCCAGCATTTT.

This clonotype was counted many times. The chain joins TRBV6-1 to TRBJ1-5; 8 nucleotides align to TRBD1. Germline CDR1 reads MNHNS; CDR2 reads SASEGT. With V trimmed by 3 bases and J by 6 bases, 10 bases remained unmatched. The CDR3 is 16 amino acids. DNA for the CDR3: TGTGCCAGCAGTGAGTTGGGCAGGGGGCAAAGTCAGCCCCAGCATTTT. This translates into CASSELGRGQSQPQHF.

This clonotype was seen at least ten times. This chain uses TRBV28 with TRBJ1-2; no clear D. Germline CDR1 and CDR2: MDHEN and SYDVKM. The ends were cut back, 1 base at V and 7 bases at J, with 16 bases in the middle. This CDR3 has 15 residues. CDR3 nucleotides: TGTGCCAGCAGTTTATCCCCGGACCTGGAGTCTGGCTACACCTTC. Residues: CASSLSPDLESGYTF.

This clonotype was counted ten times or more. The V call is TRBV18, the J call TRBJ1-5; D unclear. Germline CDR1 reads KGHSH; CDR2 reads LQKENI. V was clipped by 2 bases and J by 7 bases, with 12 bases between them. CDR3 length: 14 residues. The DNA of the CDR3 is TGTGCCAGCTCACCAGGGGTCTTGAGGCAGCCCCAGCATTTT. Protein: CASSPGVLRQPQHF.

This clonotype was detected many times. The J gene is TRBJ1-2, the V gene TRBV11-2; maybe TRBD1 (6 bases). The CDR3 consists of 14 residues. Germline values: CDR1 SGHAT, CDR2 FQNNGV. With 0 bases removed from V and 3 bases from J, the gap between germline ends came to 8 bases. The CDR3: CASSLERGDYGYTF. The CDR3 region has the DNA TGTGCCAGCAGCTTAGAGAGGGGGGACTATGGCTACACCTTC.